This entry lists 21 T cell receptor beta chains sequenced from one sample in a study of T cell repertoires in cytomegalovirus infection (dated by TCRdb to the late 2010s). The treatment or condition tag for this specimen amounts to: in vitro stimulation with specific CMV peptide epitopes to enrich CMV-specific T cells. TCRdb names Illumina HiSeq 1500 as the instrument used. Starting from the raw public reads, TCRdb applied fastp trimming at Q25, assembled clones with MiXCR and retained in-frame beta chains. Here each entry gathers all rows of one CDR3 protein and keeps the most common genes and DNA. In this sample the table shows more than 95,000 distinct CDR3 sequences, around 32% of which occur a single time. 58% of the sample is in the top ten clones. Their cognate antigens are unknown. The sequenced sample was CD8+ T cells from cultured PBMCs, obtained from culture after CMV antigen stimulation. These receptors were obtained from a human donor in good health (CMV status not recorded). Some clones in this sample may be carry-over from other donors' samples.

The V gene is TRBV4-1, the J gene TRBJ2-7, with 7 bases lining up with TRBD1. Germline loops: CDR1 MGHRA, CDR2 YSYEKL. V lost 0 bases, J lost 3 bases, and 8 bases stayed unmatched. The CDR3 is 16 residues long. The CDR3 DNA follows: TGCGCCAGCAGCCAAGATCCAGGGGGTGGGGGCTACGAGCAGTACTTC. It is translated as CASSQDPGGGGYEQYF.

V gene TRBV27 combines with J gene TRBJ2-1; 9 positions agree with TRBD2. The CDR3 has 17 amino acids. The trim removed 3 bases at V and 3 bases at J, leaving 9 bases unmatched. From germline, CDR1 is MNHEY and CDR2 SMNVEV (reference sequence). This chain's CDR3 is CASSLGGGGVGYNEQFF. The CDR3 DNA sequence: TGTGCCAGCAGTTTGGGCGGGGGGGGAGTCGGCTACAATGAGCAGTTCTTC.

The table lists this clonotype with a few counts. V is TRBV12-3 or TRBV12-4 and J is TRBJ1-2; TRBD1 aligns across 7 bases. The trim removed 5 bases at V and 4 bases at J, leaving 4 bases unmatched. The CDR3 consists of 13 residues. The CDR3: CASSPWDSYGYTF. The CDR3 DNA follows: TGTGCCAGCAGTCCTTGGGACAGCTATGGCTACACCTTC.

This clonotype was detected only once. The chain joins TRBV7-2 to TRBJ1-1; no firm D call. CDR3 size: 15 residues. The ends were cut back, 2 bases at V and 1 base at J, with 11 bases in the middle. The V gene's germline CDR1 is SGHTA and CDR2 FQGNSA. The CDR3 DNA follows: TGTACCAGCAGCTTATTTACAGCTACGAACACTGAAGCTTTCTTT. It yields the protein CTSSLFTATNTEAFF.

V and J are TRBV20-1 and TRBJ1-5; TRBD1 aligns across 7 bases. The V and J ends lost 5 bases and 4 bases, in that order; junction bases with no gene match: 11. The germline CDR1 and CDR2 sequences are DFQATT and SNEGSKA (reference sequence). The CDR3 runs to 15 residues. CDR3 sequence (DNA): TGCAGTGCTGGGACGCCCGACAGGGTAAATCAGCCCCAGCATTTT. Its translation is CSAGTPDRVNQPQHF.

The chain joins TRBV29-1 to TRBJ1-2; possibly TRBD1 for D (5 bases). Germline CDR1 SQVTM, CDR2 ANQGSEA. With 0 bases removed from V and 5 bases from J, the gap between germline ends came to 13 bases. This CDR3 spans 14 amino acids. The CDR3 loop reads CSVEDPGTVYGYTF. CDR3 sequence (DNA): TGCAGCGTTGAAGACCCCGGGACGGTGTATGGCTACACCTTC.

This clonotype appeared a few times. The chain joins TRBV29-1 to TRBJ2-1; 7 bases are shared with TRBD1. Trimming took 6 bases from V and 4 from J; bases not matched to a gene: 6. The V gene's germline CDR1 is SQVTM and CDR2 ANQGSEA. The CDR3 loop spans 13 amino acids. The chain's CDR3 is CSVTGTVYNEQFF. DNA of the CDR3: TGCAGCGTGACCGGGACAGTATACAATGAGCAGTTCTTC.

The chain recombines TRBV5-1 with TRBJ1-4, with 10 bases fitting TRBD1. The CDR3 has 16 residues. CDR1 is SGHRS and CDR2 is YFSETQ in the germline V gene. The junction had 7 bases not matched to a gene; V was cut back by 3 bases and J by 5 bases. CDR3 DNA sequence: TGCGCCAGCAGCTCGCCACCGGGACAGGGGAATGAAAAACTGTTTTTT. It translates to CASSSPPGQGNEKLFF.

This clonotype was detected ten times or more. The chain couples TRBV7-6 to TRBJ1-4; 10 positions agree with TRBD1. Germline V gives CDR1 SGHVS, CDR2 FNYEAQ. The J segment lost 7 bases and the V segment lost 2 bases, leaving 7 bases of the junction unmatched. CDR3 size: 16 residues. DNA of the CDR3: TGTGCCAGCAGCTTATATAGACAGGGGGCAGGTGAAAAACTGTTTTTT. This gives the protein CASSLYRQGAGEKLFF.

V gene TRBV18 combines with J gene TRBJ1-4; no reliable D call. From germline, CDR1 is KGHSH and CDR2 LQKENI. CDR3 length equals 16 residues. The germline V and J ends were trimmed by 3 bases and 4 bases, with 15 bases remaining between them. The CDR3 here is CASSPFLSGYNEKLFF. CDR3 bases: TGTGCCAGCTCACCCTTCTTGAGCGGATATAATGAAAAACTGTTTTTT.

This clonotype turned up a few times. This chain joins TRBV19 and TRBJ1-1; D gene uncertain. CDR3 length equals 11 residues. Germline lookup yields CDR1 LNHDA and CDR2 SQIVND (reference sequence). The germline V and J ends were trimmed by 5 bases and 6 bases, with 7 bases remaining between them. In DNA, the CDR3 is TGTGCCAGTAGTTGGATACCTGAAGCTTTCTTT. This translates into CASSWIPEAFF.

This clonotype was found a few times. This chain uses TRBV27 with TRBJ1-2; possibly TRBD1 for D (5 bases). Deletions cut 3 bases from V and 6 bases from J, with 11 bases between. The CDR3 is 13 amino acids. Per germline, CDR1 MNHEY and CDR2 SMNVEV (reference sequence). CDR3 amino acids: CASSLSGRDGYTF. Here the CDR3 DNA reads TGTGCCAGCAGTTTGAGTGGCAGGGATGGCTACACCTTC.

A few counts support this clonotype. The chain employs TRBV19 and TRBJ2-3, with D maybe TRBD1 (5 bases). Germline V gene data show CDR1 as LNHDA and CDR2 as SQIVND (reference sequence). With 5 bases removed from V and 5 bases from J, the gap between germline ends came to 11 bases. The CDR3 totals 13 residues. This chain's CDR3 is CASSLVRGDTQYF. Here the CDR3 DNA reads TGTGCCAGTAGTCTGGTTAGGGGAGATACGCAGTATTTT.

The rearrangement joins TRBV11-2 to TRBJ2-4; 7 bases line up with TRBD1. CDR3 length: 14 amino acids. Unmatched junction bases numbered 6, after V lost 1 base and J lost 9 bases. Germline V gene data show CDR1 as SGHAT and CDR2 as FQNNGV. As DNA, the CDR3 is TGTGCCAGCAGCTTAGGACAGGGTTTGGTCATTCAGTACTTC. Residues: CASSLGQGLVIQYF.

Only a few counts were recorded for this clonotype. The gene calls are TRBV7-8 and TRBJ2-2, with D perhaps matching TRBD2 (6 bases). Trimming cost V 2 bases and J 6 bases, with 7 bases left between them. The CDR3 sequence is 13 residues long. CDR1 SGHVS and CDR2 FQNEAQ come from the germline V gene. CDR3 loop: CASSLTSPGELFF. CDR3 coding DNA: TGTGCCAGCAGCTTAACTAGCCCCGGGGAGCTGTTTTTT.

The sample holds a few counts of this clonotype. This chain links TRBV5-1 with TRBJ2-7, with D hard to call. The CDR3 runs to 15 residues. V dropped 4 bases and J dropped 0 bases, with 14 bases sitting between them. CDR1 and CDR2 (germline): SGHRS, YFSETQ. CDR3 in DNA: TGCGCCAGCAGCCTGTTCGACGGTAGCTCCTACGAGCAGTACTTC. The encoded protein is CASSLFDGSSYEQYF.

This clonotype was found a few times. The chain recombines TRBV7-3 with TRBJ1-2; D might be TRBD1 (5 bases). The CDR3 runs 16 residues. The germline V and J ends were trimmed by 0 bases and 4 bases, with 15 bases remaining between them. Per germline, CDR1 SGHTA and CDR2 FQGTGA. CDR3 protein: CASSLTSGQEPYGYTF. The CDR3 nucleotides are TGTGCCAGCAGCTTAACTTCAGGGCAGGAACCCTATGGCTACACCTTC.

This clonotype has ten or more counts. The V call is TRBV4-1, the J call TRBJ2-7, with D possibly being TRBD2 (6 bases). The germline CDR1 and CDR2 sequences are MGHRA and YSYEKL. V dropped 5 bases and J dropped 5 bases, with 13 bases sitting between them. The CDR3 sequence is 13 residues long. The chain's CDR3 is CASSGTEGNEQYF. CDR3 DNA sequence: TGCGCCAGCAGCGGTACGGAGGGTAACGAGCAGTACTTC.

This chain joins TRBV6-8 and TRBJ2-2, with D unclear. The CDR3 is 14 amino acids. V was trimmed by 0 bases and J by 7 bases, leaving 9 bases between them. CDR1 is MNHGY and CDR2 is SAAAGT in the germline V gene. CDR3 residues: CASSYSSPFGELFF. The CDR3 DNA reads as TGTGCCAGCAGTTACTCGAGCCCCTTCGGGGAGCTGTTTTTT.

The genes are TRBV7-3 and TRBJ2-1; 7 bases fit TRBD1. Losses at the gene ends were 4 bases for V and 7 bases for J; bases not matched to a gene: 7. The length of the CDR3 is 14 residues. Germline V gene sequence: CDR1 SGHTA, CDR2 FQGTGA. This CDR3 reads CASSSTTGINEQFF. The CDR3 DNA reads as TGTGCCAGCAGCTCCACGACAGGGATTAATGAGCAGTTCTTC.

This clonotype was observed a few times. The rearrangement links TRBV20-1 to TRBJ1-1, with D hard to call. The V end lost 7 bases, the J end lost 0 bases, and 18 bases lay between the germline ends. The CDR3 is 15 amino acids. Germline lookup yields CDR1 DFQATT and CDR2 SNEGSKA (reference sequence). The CDR3 loop reads CSGYVMDVLNTEAFF. The CDR3 nucleotides are TGCAGTGGATACGTGATGGATGTATTGAACACTGAAGCTTTCTTT.